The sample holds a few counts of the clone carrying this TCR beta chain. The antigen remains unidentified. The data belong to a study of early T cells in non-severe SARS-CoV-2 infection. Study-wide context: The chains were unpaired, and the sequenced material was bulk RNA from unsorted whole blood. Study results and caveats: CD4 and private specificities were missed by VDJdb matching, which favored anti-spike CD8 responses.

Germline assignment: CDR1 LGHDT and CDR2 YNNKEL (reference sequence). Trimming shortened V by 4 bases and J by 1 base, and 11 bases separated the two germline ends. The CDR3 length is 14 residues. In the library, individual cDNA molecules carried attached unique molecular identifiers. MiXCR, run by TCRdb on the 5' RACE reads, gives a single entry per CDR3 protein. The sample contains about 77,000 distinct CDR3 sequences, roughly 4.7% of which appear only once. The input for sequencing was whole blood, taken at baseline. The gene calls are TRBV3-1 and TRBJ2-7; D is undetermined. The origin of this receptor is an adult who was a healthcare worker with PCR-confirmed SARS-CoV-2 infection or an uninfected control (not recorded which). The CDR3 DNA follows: TGTGCCAGCAGCCTGATGATCGATTCCTACGAGCAGTACTTC. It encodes CASSLMIDSYEQYF.